This TCR beta chain stems from a study of blood T cells in healthy people across ages. With regard to this clonotype: The antigen is unknown.

The CDR3 has 13 residues. The V end was cut by 7 bases, the J end by 3 bases, with 12 bases between. Germline CDR1 and CDR2: DFQATT and SNEGSKA (reference sequence). A second 7 to 11 cycle PCR used barcoded and J-beta primers. One entry per CDR3 protein, called by TCRdb with MiXCR from the 5' RACE reads. The sample shows approximately 800,000 distinct CDR3 sequences, about 34% of them seen only once. Regarding the study as a whole: Calculation of diversity from one million T cells yielded estimates considered to be underestimates.

J is TRBJ2-2 and V is TRBV20-1; no firm D call. The source material was blood. The sequence was collected from a man aged 18 to 30 in good health. The CDR3: CSVLGRDTGELFF. The CDR3, as DNA: TGCAGTGTCCTGGGCCGGGACACCGGGGAGCTGTTTTTT.